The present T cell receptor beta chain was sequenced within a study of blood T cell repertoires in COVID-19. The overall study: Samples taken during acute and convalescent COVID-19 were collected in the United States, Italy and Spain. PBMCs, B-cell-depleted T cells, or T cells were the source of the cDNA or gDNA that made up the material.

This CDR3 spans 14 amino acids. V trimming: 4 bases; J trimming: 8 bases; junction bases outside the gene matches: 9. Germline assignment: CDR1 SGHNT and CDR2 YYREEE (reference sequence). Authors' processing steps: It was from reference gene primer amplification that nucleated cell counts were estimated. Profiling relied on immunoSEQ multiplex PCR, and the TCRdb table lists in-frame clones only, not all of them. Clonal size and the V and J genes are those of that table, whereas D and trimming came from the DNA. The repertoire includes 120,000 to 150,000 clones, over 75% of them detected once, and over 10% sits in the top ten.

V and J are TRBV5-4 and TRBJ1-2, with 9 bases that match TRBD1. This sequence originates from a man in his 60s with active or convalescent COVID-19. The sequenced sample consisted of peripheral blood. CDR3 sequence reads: CASSTDRGWGGYTF. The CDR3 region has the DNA TGTGCCAGCAGCACGGACAGGGGCTGGGGGGGCTACACCTTC.